This entry lists 14 T cell receptor beta chains sequenced from one sample in a study of T cells in women clearing cervical HPV infection. Clones were sequenced by immunoSEQ multiplex PCR, and TCRdb holds only the in-frame ones, with some missing. The data include 30,000 to 50,000 clones; the top ten clones carry about 5%. The sequenced material came from blood buffy coat. These TCRs come from a woman between 18 and 75 years old with a cervical HPV16 infection that either progressed to CIN3+ or cleared (not recorded which).

To note about this clone: The DNA ends 3 residues before the CDR3 does, and the rest of the CDR3 is filled in from the germline J gene. J is TRBJ1-5 and V is TRBV12-3 or TRBV12-4; D not certain. The ends were cut back, 2 bases at V and 4 bases at J, with 3 bases in the middle. The CDR3 totals 12 residues. Partial CDR3 DNA: TGTGCCAGCAGTTTAAGGAATCAGCCC. It is translated as CASSLRNQP. The full CDR3 protein is CASSLRNQPQHF.

With regard to this clone: The CDR3 end is not reached by the read, which stops 3 residues before it; the germline J gene fills it in. The rearrangement links TRBV19 to TRBJ1-3; D call uncertain. The CDR3 loop spans 13 amino acids. The V end was cut by 5 bases, the J end by 8 bases, with 13 bases between. The germline CDR1 and CDR2 sequences are LNHDA and SQIVND (reference sequence). The CDR3 is CASSWQRFDTIYF. The sequenced CDR3 bases are TGTGCCAGTAGTTGGCAGCGGTTCGACACC.

On this clone itself: Sequencing ends 3 residues short of the CDR3 end; the germline J gene provides the rest. V and J are TRBV20-1 and TRBJ2-3; TRBD2 aligns across 10 bases. The junction had 13 bases not matched to a gene; V was cut back by 5 bases and J by 8 bases. Per the germline V gene, CDR1 is DFQATT and CDR2 is SNEGSKA (reference sequence). This CDR3 comprises 15 residues. The sequenced CDR3 bases are TGCAGTGCTCCCCGAGGAGCGGGGGGGCTGGGTACG. Its protein product is CSAPRGAGGLGT. The whole CDR3 region reads CSAPRGAGGLGTQYF.

A word on this clone: The sequenced fragment ends 3 residues before the CDR3 boundary, so the rest is inferred from the germline J gene. This rearrangement joins TRBV4-1 to TRBJ1-2; 8 bases are a match to TRBD1. Germline CDR1 and CDR2: MGHRA and YSYEKL. The CDR3 totals 15 residues. Incomplete CDR3 DNA: TGCGCCAGCAGCCAACTGAGGACAGGGCAGGAAGGC. It specifies CASSQLRTGQEG. The CDR3 in its entirety is CASSQLRTGQEGYTF.

On this clone: The read falls 3 residues short of the CDR3 end, and the missing part is taken from the germline J gene. The J gene is TRBJ2-2, the V gene TRBV19; D is perhaps TRBD1 (8 bases). This CDR3 contains 18 residues. The germline V and J ends were trimmed by 2 bases and 5 bases, with 21 bases remaining between them. CDR1 is LNHDA, CDR2 SQIVND, per germline (reference sequence). The CDR3 loop is CASSIPGQGARGTGELFF. The CDR3 bases that were read are TGTGCCAGTAGTATACCGGGCCAGGGGGCGCGGGGGACCGGGGAG.

Details on this clone: The DNA ends 3 residues before the CDR3 does, and the rest of the CDR3 is filled in from the germline J gene. V usage is TRBV5-1 and J usage is TRBJ1-1; weak D call: TRBD1 (6 bases). This CDR3 is 14 amino acids long. Germline CDR1 and CDR2: SGHRS and YFSETQ. The CDR3 is CASSLTQNRVEAFF. The part of the CDR3 DNA that was read is TGCGCCAGCAGCCTAACACAGAACAGGGTTGAG.

Remarks on this clone: With the read ending 3 residues before the CDR3 end, the germline J gene is used to fill in that end. The V call is TRBV20-1, the J call TRBJ2-2, with D possibly matching TRBD2 (6 bases). The CDR3 contains 15 residues. The V gene lost 1 base and the J gene lost 3 bases, with 12 bases spanning the gap. The germline V gene encodes CDR1 DFQATT and CDR2 SNEGSKA (reference sequence). This chain's CDR3 is CSARASGVHTGELFF. The sequenced CDR3 bases are TGCAGTGCTAGAGCGTCGGGGGTACACACCGGGGAG.

Points on this clone: The read gets to within 3 residues of the CDR3 end, and the germline J gene fills in the rest. This sequence joins TRBV11-2 and TRBJ2-2; weak D call: TRBD2 (5 bases). The CDR3 loop spans 15 amino acids. Germline lookup yields CDR1 SGHAT and CDR2 FQNNGV. CDR3 amino acids: CASSLPPADPSRLFF. CDR3 DNA, as far as it was read: TGTGCCAGCAGCTTACCTCCAGCGGATCCCAGCAGG.

With respect to this clone: Coverage ceases 3 residues before the CDR3 finishes, and the germline J gene fills in the end. This chain connects TRBV29-1 to TRBJ1-2, with 10 nucleotides matching TRBD1. The V segment lost 7 bases and the J segment 6 bases; nucleotides outside the gene matches: 8. The CDR3 is made up of 13 amino acids. Germline V gives CDR1 SQVTM, CDR2 ANQGSEA. CDR3 sequence: CSADTGQGNGYTF. The covered CDR3 bases are TGCAGCGCCGACACGGGACAGGGGAATGGC.

Regarding this clone: The CDR3 is cut off 3 residues early in the read; its end comes from the germline J gene. V is TRBV10-3 and J is TRBJ2-5, with TRBD2 as a possible D gene (5 bases). This CDR3 region has 14 residues. Germline V lookup: CDR1 ENHRY, CDR2 SYGVKD. Trimming shortened V by 3 bases and J by 4 bases, and 12 bases separated the two germline ends. The CDR3: CAISDGAVPETQYF. Partial CDR3 DNA: TGTGCCATCAGTGATGGAGCGGTTCCAGAGACC.

For this clone: The observed sequence ends 3 residues before the CDR3 terminus, with the missing tail filled in from the germline J gene. The chain uses TRBV4-1 and TRBJ2-3; 10 nucleotides match TRBD1. In germline, CDR1 is MGHRA, CDR2 YSYEKL. The CDR3 is made up of 16 amino acids. V gave up 2 bases and J gave up 8 bases; unmatched junction bases: 10. CDR3 bases read: TGCGCCAGCAGCCAACCCCGGGACAGGGGATGGCCTACG. Translation gives CASSQPRDRGWPT. The CDR3 in full is CASSQPRDRGWPTQYF.

Notes on this clone: Other DNA variants within this sample encode the same CDR3. The CDR3 protein is CASSANRGRGYEQYF. The sequenced part of the CDR3 DNA is TGTGCCAGTAGTGCAAACAGGGGGCGCGGTTACGAG. The J gene is TRBJ2-7, the V gene TRBV19; 9 nucleotides match TRBD1. The missing CDR3 end, 3 residues past where the read stops, is filled in from the germline J gene. This CDR3 spans 15 amino acids. Trimming cost V 5 bases and J 4 bases; bases outside gene matches: 9. From germline, CDR1 is LNHDA and CDR2 SQIVND (reference sequence).

A remark on this clone: The read finishes 3 residues shy of the CDR3 end, and the germline J gene is used to complete it. This chain uses TRBV29-1 with TRBJ2-1; 7 bases are a match to TRBD1. Germline-derived CDR1 and CDR2 are SQVTM and ANQGSEA. The J segment lost 6 bases and the V segment lost 7 bases, leaving 3 bases of the junction unmatched. The CDR3 extends over 11 amino acids. CDR3 loop: CSATGSNEQFF. CDR3 DNA (partial): TGCAGCGCGACAGGGTCCAATGAG.

Points on this clone: The read ends 3 residues before the CDR3 terminus; that terminus is restored from the germline J gene. The rearrangement joins TRBV3-1 (or the pseudogene TRBV3-2) to TRBJ1-1; D gene unclear. V dropped 4 bases and J dropped 1 base, with 10 bases sitting between them. The CDR3 has 14 amino acids. CDR1 and CDR2 (germline): LGHDT, YNNKEL (reference sequence). CDR3 bases read: TGTGCCAGCAGCCGAGGAGGGCCGAACACTGAA. Encoded protein: CASSRGGPNTE. The full CDR3 protein reads CASSRGGPNTEAFF.